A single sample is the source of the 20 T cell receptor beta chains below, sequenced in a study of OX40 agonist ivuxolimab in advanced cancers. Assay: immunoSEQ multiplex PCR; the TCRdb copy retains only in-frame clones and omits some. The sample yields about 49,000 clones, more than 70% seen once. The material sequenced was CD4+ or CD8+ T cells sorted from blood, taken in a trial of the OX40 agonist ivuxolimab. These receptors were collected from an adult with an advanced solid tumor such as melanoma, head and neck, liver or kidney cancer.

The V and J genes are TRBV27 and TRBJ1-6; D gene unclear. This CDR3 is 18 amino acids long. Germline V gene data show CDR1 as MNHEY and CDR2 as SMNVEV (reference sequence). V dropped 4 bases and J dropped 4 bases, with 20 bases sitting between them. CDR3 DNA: TGTGCCAGCAGTTGGGCCGGAGAGCGTGTTCGGTATAATTCACCCCTCCACTTT. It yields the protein CASSWAGERVRYNSPLHF.

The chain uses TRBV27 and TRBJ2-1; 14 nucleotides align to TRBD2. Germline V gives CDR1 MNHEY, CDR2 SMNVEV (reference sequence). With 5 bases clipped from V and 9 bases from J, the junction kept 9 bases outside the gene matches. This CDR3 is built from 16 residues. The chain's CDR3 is CASSVEGLAGAREQFF. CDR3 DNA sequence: TGTGCCAGCAGTGTAGAGGGACTAGCGGGAGCTCGTGAGCAGTTCTTC.

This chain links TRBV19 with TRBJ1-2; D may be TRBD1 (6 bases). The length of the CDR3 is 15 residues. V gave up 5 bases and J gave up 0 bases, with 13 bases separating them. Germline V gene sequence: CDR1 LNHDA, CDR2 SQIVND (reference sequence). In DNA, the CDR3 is TGTGCCAGTAGTGACGACAGGTCTACTAACTATGGCTACACCTTC. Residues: CASSDDRSTNYGYTF.

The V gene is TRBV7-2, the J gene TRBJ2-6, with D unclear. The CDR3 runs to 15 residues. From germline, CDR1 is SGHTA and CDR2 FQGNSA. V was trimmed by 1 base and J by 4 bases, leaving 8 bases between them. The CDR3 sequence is CASSLGAAGANVLTF. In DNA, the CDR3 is TGTGCCAGCAGCTTAGGGGCGGCCGGGGCCAACGTCCTGACTTTC.

The CDR3 protein is CASSPPSQGADTQYF. CDR3 DNA: TGTGCCAGCAGCCCTCCCTCCCAGGGGGCAGATACGCAGTATTTT. The chain carries TRBV7-9 and TRBJ2-3, with TRBD1 matching over 7 bases. The CDR3 extends over 15 amino acids. J lost 4 bases, V lost 5 bases, and 9 bases had no gene match. In germline, CDR1 is SEHNR, CDR2 FQNEAQ (reference sequence).

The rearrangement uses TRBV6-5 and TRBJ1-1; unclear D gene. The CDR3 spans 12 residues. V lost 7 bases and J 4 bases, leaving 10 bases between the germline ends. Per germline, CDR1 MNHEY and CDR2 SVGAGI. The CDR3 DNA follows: TGTGCCAGCAAAACCGCGCGCACTGAAGCTTTCTTT. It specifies CASKTARTEAFF.

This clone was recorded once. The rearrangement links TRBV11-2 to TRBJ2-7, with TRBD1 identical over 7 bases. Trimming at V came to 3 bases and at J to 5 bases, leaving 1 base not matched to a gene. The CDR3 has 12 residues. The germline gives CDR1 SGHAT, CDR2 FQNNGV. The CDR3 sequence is CASSFDRDEQYF. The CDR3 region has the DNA TGTGCCAGCAGCTTCGACAGGGACGAGCAGTACTTC.

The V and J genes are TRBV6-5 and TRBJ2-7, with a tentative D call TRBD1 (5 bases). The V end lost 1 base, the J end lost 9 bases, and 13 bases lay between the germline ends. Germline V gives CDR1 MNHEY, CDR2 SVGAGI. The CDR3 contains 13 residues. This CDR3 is CASSYFQGSGQYF. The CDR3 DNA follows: TGTGCCAGCAGTTACTTCCAGGGATCAGGGCAGTACTTC.

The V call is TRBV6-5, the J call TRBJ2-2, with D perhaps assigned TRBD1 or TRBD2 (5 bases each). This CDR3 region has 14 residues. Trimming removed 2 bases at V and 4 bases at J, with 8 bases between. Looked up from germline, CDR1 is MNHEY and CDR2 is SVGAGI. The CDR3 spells CASSYGGRTGELFF. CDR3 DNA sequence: TGTGCCAGCAGTTACGGGGGACGCACCGGGGAGCTGTTTTTT.

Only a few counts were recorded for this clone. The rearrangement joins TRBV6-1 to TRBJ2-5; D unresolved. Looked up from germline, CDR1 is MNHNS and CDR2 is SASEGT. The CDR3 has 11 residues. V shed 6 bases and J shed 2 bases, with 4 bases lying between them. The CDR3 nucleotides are TGTGCCAGCAGGAGACAAGAGACCCAGTACTTC. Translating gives CASRRQETQYF.

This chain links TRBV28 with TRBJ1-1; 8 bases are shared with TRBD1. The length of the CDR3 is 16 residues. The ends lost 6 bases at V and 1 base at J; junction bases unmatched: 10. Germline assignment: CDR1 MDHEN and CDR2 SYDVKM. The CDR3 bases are TGTGCCAGCAGACTTCCAGGGACAGGAAAGAACACTGAAGCTTTCTTT. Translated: CASRLPGTGKNTEAFF.

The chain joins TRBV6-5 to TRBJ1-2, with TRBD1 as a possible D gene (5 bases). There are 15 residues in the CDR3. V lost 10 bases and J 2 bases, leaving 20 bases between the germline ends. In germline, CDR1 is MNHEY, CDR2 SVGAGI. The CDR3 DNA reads TGTGCCACCTATCGAAGGGACGTATCGAACTATGGCTACACCTTC. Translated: CATYRRDVSNYGYTF.

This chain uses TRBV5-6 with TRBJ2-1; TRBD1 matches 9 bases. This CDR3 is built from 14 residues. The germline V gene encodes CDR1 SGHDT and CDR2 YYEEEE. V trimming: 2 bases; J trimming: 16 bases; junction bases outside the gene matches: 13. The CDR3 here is CASSFIEDRDRVFF. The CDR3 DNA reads TGTGCCAGCAGCTTTATCGAGGACAGGGACAGGGTTTTCTTC.

The CDR3 DNA follows: TGCGCCAGCAGCCAGGGGAGTCAGTCAGCGAGCTACGAGCAGTACTTC. It yields the protein CASSQGSQSASYEQYF. The gene calls are TRBV4-1 and TRBJ2-7; a weak D match, TRBD2 (5 bases). Germline CDR1 and CDR2: MGHRA and YSYEKL. Trimming removed 3 bases from V and 3 bases from J, with 18 bases in between. This CDR3 is built from 16 residues.

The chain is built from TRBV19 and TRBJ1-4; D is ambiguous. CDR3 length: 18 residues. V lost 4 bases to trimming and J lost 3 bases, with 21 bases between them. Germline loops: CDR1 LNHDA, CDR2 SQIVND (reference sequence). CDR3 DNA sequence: TGTGCCAGTAGTACCGGAATGTCGGGAATATCCGCTAATGAAAAACTGTTTTTT. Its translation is CASSTGMSGISANEKLFF.

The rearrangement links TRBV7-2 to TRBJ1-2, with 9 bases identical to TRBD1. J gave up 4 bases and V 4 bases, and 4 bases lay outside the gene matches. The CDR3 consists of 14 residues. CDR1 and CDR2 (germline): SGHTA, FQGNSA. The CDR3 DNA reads TGTGCCAGCAGCTCAGGGACAGGGCCCTATGGCTACACCTTC. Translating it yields CASSSGTGPYGYTF.

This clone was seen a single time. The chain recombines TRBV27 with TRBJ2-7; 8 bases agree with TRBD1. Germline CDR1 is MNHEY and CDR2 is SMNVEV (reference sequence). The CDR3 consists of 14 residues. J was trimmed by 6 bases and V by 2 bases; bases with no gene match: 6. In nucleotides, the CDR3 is TGTGCCAGCAGTTTACGGAGACAGGGGTTCGAGCAGTACTTC. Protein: CASSLRRQGFEQYF.

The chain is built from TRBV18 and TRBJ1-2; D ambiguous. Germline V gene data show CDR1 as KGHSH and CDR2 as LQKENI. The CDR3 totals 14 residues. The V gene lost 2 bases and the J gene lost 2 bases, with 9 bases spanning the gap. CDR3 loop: CASSPTDLNYGYTF. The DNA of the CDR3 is TGTGCCAGCTCACCAACAGACCTCAACTATGGCTACACCTTC. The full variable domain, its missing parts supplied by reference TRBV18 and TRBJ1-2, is NAGVMQNPRHLVRRRGQEARLRCSPMKGHSHVYWYRQLPEEGLKFMVYLQKENIIDESGMPKERFSAEFPKEGPSILRIQQVVRGDSAAYFCASSPTDLNYGYTFGSGTRLTVV.

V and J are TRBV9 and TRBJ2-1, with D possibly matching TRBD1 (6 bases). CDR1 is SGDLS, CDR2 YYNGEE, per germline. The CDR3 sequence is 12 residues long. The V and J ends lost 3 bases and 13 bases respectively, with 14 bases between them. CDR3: CASSGPGGEQFF. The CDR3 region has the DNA TGTGCCAGCAGCGGGCCTGGGGGCGAACAGTTCTTC.

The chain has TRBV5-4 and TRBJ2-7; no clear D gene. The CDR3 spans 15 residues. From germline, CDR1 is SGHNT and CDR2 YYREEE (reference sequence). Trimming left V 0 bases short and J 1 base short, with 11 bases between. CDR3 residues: CASSLDATPSYEQYF. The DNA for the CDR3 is TGTGCCAGCAGCTTGGACGCAACCCCATCCTACGAGCAGTACTTC. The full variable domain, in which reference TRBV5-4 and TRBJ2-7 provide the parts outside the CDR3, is ETGVTQSPTHLIKTRGQQVTLRCSSQSGHNTVSWYQQALGQGPQFIFQYYREEENGRGNFPPRFSGLQFPNYSSELNVNALELDDSALYLCASSLDATPSYEQYFGPGTRLTVT.